A selection of T cell receptor beta chains follows, all from one sample in a study of shared clonotypes between healthy human individuals. Method: immunoSEQ multiplex PCR; TCRdb's copy keeps in-frame clones and lacks some. This table has about 2.1 million clones, under 95% appearing once. Sequencing used naive CD8+ T cells from PBMCs. Receptors originate from a young man in good health. Some clones in this sample may be carry-over from other donors' samples. Each CDR3 is given with its conserved first and last residue. Each record gives: V gene, J gene, clone size, D gene, CDR3 protein, CDR3 DNA. D genes are given only for firm matches. Size values are once, few and many counts, or a class for expanded clones, and some rows have none.

v_gene: TRBV7-6
j_gene: TRBJ2-1
abundance: NA
d_gene: NA
CDR3aa: CASSSPWRGYNEQFF
CDR3nt: TGTGCCAGCAGCTCCCCATGGAGGGGCTACAATGAGCAGTTCTTC

v_gene: TRBV15
j_gene: TRBJ2-4
abundance: NA
d_gene: NA
CDR3aa: CATSRSPRAAKNIQYF
CDR3nt: TGTGCCACCAGCAGATCCCCAAGGGCGGCCAAAAACATTCAGTACTTC

v_gene: TRBV9
j_gene: TRBJ2-2
abundance: NA
d_gene: NA
CDR3aa: CASSVGGGGTGELFF
CDR3nt: TGTGCCAGCAGCGTAGGAGGTGGGGGGACCGGGGAGCTGTTTTTT

v_gene: TRBV7-9
j_gene: TRBJ2-3
abundance: NA
d_gene: NA
CDR3aa: CASSLPSTDTQYF
CDR3nt: TGTGCCAGCAGCTTACCTAGCACAGATACGCAGTATTTT

v_gene: TRBV10-2
j_gene: TRBJ2-5
abundance: NA
d_gene: TRBD2
CDR3aa: CASSPTSGAQETQYF
CDR3nt: TGCGCCAGCAGTCCAACTAGCGGAGCCCAAGAGACCCAGTACTTC

v_gene: TRBV19
j_gene: TRBJ1-2
abundance: NA
d_gene: NA
CDR3aa: CASSIEKVSTRLYGYTF
CDR3nt: TGTGCCAGTAGTATAGAGAAGGTGTCAACTAGGCTCTATGGCTACACCTTC

v_gene: TRBV4-1
j_gene: TRBJ1-5
abundance: NA
d_gene: NA
CDR3aa: CASSPLSPGTSPGQPQHF
CDR3nt: TGCGCCAGCAGCCCCCTATCACCCGGGACAAGTCCCGGTCAGCCCCAGCATTTT

v_gene: TRBV5-6
j_gene: TRBJ2-1
abundance: NA
d_gene: TRBD1
CDR3aa: CASSSATTGSYNEQFF
CDR3nt: TGTGCCAGCAGCTCTGCCACGACAGGGTCCTACAATGAGCAGTTCTTC

v_gene: TRBV5-8
j_gene: TRBJ2-1
abundance: NA
d_gene: NA
CDR3aa: CASSLLRDYNEQFF
CDR3nt: TGTGCCAGCAGCTTGCTGCGGGACTACAATGAGCAGTTCTTC

v_gene: TRBV7-2
j_gene: TRBJ2-1
abundance: NA
d_gene: NA
CDR3aa: CASSWVGNEQFF
CDR3nt: TGTGCCAGCAGCTGGGTGGGCAATGAGCAGTTCTTC

v_gene: TRBV6-1
j_gene: TRBJ1-1
abundance: NA
d_gene: NA
CDR3aa: CASREYRVHTEAFF
CDR3nt: TGTGCCAGCAGAGAATACAGGGTTCACACTGAAGCTTTCTTT

v_gene: TRBV6-5
j_gene: TRBJ2-7
abundance: NA
d_gene: NA
CDR3aa: CASSELGHYEQYF
CDR3nt: TGTGCCAGCAGTGAGCTTGGGCACTACGAGCAGTACTTC

v_gene: TRBV27
j_gene: TRBJ2-7
abundance: NA
d_gene: NA
CDR3aa: CASTSWGDDEQYF
CDR3nt: TGTGCCAGCACCTCTTGGGGGGACGACGAGCAGTACTTC

v_gene: TRBV4-2
j_gene: TRBJ1-1
abundance: NA
d_gene: TRBD1
CDR3aa: CASSQKGQGNTEAFF
CDR3nt: TGTGCCAGCAGCCAAAAAGGACAGGGGAACACTGAAGCTTTCTTT

v_gene: TRBV28
j_gene: TRBJ2-2
abundance: once
d_gene: NA
CDR3aa: CASSHTQGNGELFF
CDR3nt: TGTGCCAGCAGTCACACCCAGGGGAATGGGGAGCTGTTTTTT

v_gene: TRBV11-1
j_gene: TRBJ2-1
abundance: NA
d_gene: TRBD2
CDR3aa: CASSTRSGRTYNEQFF
CDR3nt: TGTGCCAGCAGCACGCGCAGCGGGAGAACTTACAATGAGCAGTTCTTC

v_gene: TRBV27
j_gene: TRBJ1-5
abundance: NA
d_gene: TRBD1
CDR3aa: CASRPSDRGFNQPQHF
CDR3nt: TGTGCCAGCAGGCCCTCGGACAGGGGCTTCAATCAGCCCCAGCATTTT

v_gene: TRBV9
j_gene: TRBJ2-1
abundance: NA
d_gene: NA
CDR3aa: CASSSRGPDEQFF
CDR3nt: TGTGCCAGCAGCAGTAGAGGGCCCGATGAGCAGTTCTTC

v_gene: TRBV27
j_gene: TRBJ2-3
abundance: NA
d_gene: TRBD1
CDR3aa: CASSLGQISTDTQYF
CDR3nt: TGTGCCAGCAGTCTGGGACAGATAAGCACAGATACGCAGTATTTT

v_gene: TRBV2
j_gene: TRBJ1-1
abundance: NA
d_gene: NA
CDR3aa: CASTNAGTLF
CDR3nt: TGTGCCAGCACCAACGCCGGGACGCTCTTT

v_gene: TRBV7-9
j_gene: TRBJ2-5
abundance: NA
d_gene: TRBD1
CDR3aa: CASSYRQGGEETQYF
CDR3nt: TGTGCCAGCAGCTACCGACAGGGGGGGGAAGAGACCCAGTACTTC

v_gene: TRBV25-1
j_gene: TRBJ2-7
abundance: NA
d_gene: NA
CDR3aa: CASSDMTGALYEQYF
CDR3nt: TGTGCCAGCAGTGACATGACCGGGGCTCTCTACGAGCAGTACTTC

v_gene: TRBV10-2
j_gene: TRBJ2-1
abundance: NA
d_gene: NA
CDR3aa: CASSVGQGHEQFF
CDR3nt: TGCGCCAGCAGTGTGGGGCAGGGCCATGAGCAGTTCTTC

v_gene: TRBV11-2
j_gene: TRBJ1-1
abundance: NA
d_gene: NA
CDR3aa: CASSSGVGTEAFF
CDR3nt: TGTGCCAGCAGTTCAGGGGTCGGTACTGAAGCTTTCTTT

v_gene: TRBV19
j_gene: TRBJ2-3
abundance: NA
d_gene: NA
CDR3aa: CASSMRTASTDTQYF
CDR3nt: TGTGCCAGTAGTATGCGGACAGCTAGCACAGATACGCAGTATTTT

v_gene: TRBV5-4
j_gene: TRBJ1-2
abundance: NA
d_gene: NA
CDR3aa: CASSQNGGYRYTF
CDR3nt: TGTGCCAGCAGCCAAAACGGGGGCTACCGCTACACCTTC

v_gene: TRBV2
j_gene: TRBJ2-1
abundance: NA
d_gene: NA
CDR3aa: CASRSTREAEQFF
CDR3nt: TGTGCCAGCAGATCGACTAGGGAGGCTGAGCAGTTCTTC

v_gene: TRBV4-1
j_gene: TRBJ2-7
abundance: NA
d_gene: NA
CDR3aa: CASSQDPRNYEQYF
CDR3nt: TGCGCCAGCAGCCAAGATCCCAGGAACTACGAGCAGTACTTC

v_gene: TRBV7-6
j_gene: TRBJ1-4
abundance: NA
d_gene: TRBD1
CDR3aa: CASSQDRAVAKLFF
CDR3nt: TGTGCCAGCAGTCAGGACAGGGCGGTTGCAAAACTGTTTTTT

v_gene: TRBV27
j_gene: TRBJ2-7
abundance: NA
d_gene: TRBD1
CDR3aa: CASGQGAHYEQYF
CDR3nt: TGTGCCAGCGGACAGGGGGCTCACTACGAGCAGTACTTC

v_gene: TRBV19
j_gene: TRBJ1-2
abundance: NA
d_gene: NA
CDR3aa: CATKPIYRTDGYTF
CDR3nt: TGTGCCACCAAACCTATCTACCGGACAGATGGCTACACCTTC

v_gene: TRBV11-2
j_gene: TRBJ2-7
abundance: NA
d_gene: NA
CDR3aa: CASSLGFSVTYEQYF
CDR3nt: TGTGCCAGCAGCTTAGGTTTTAGCGTGACCTACGAGCAGTACTTC

v_gene: TRBV19
j_gene: TRBJ2-7
abundance: NA
d_gene: NA
CDR3aa: CASSATGTRFYEQYF
CDR3nt: TGTGCCAGTAGTGCCACCGGGACAAGATTTTACGAGCAGTACTTC

v_gene: TRBV13
j_gene: TRBJ1-1
abundance: NA
d_gene: NA
CDR3aa: CASSFYGQGGTEAFF
CDR3nt: TGTGCCAGCAGCTTTTATGGGCAGGGTGGCACTGAAGCTTTCTTT

v_gene: TRBV27
j_gene: TRBJ2-7
abundance: NA
d_gene: NA
CDR3aa: CASSRPGRVDEQYF
CDR3nt: TGTGCCAGCAGCCGTCCCGGTCGGGTGGACGAGCAGTACTTC

v_gene: TRBV27
j_gene: TRBJ2-3
abundance: NA
d_gene: NA
CDR3aa: CASSLYPGSTDTQYF
CDR3nt: TGTGCCAGCAGTCTCTACCCCGGGAGCACAGATACGCAGTATTTT

v_gene: TRBV5-1
j_gene: TRBJ2-3
abundance: NA
d_gene: NA
CDR3aa: CASSFGRFTDTQYF
CDR3nt: TGCGCCAGCAGCTTCGGGCGGTTCACAGATACGCAGTATTTT

v_gene: TRBV6-6
j_gene: TRBJ2-7
abundance: NA
d_gene: TRBD1
CDR3aa: CASSYSGTGRYEQYF
CDR3nt: TGTGCCAGCAGTTATTCCGGGACAGGACGGTACGAGCAGTACTTC

v_gene: TRBV6-1
j_gene: TRBJ2-1
abundance: NA
d_gene: NA
CDR3aa: CASSERGTAYNEQFF
CDR3nt: TGTGCCAGCAGTGAACGAGGGACGGCCTACAATGAGCAGTTCTTC

v_gene: TRBV6-1
j_gene: TRBJ1-1
abundance: NA
d_gene: NA
CDR3aa: CASSEDNSVGTEAFF
CDR3nt: TGTGCCAGCAGTGAAGACAACTCGGTGGGCACTGAAGCTTTCTTT

v_gene: TRBV10-3
j_gene: TRBJ1-5
abundance: NA
d_gene: NA
CDR3aa: CAISDGVQPQHF
CDR3nt: TGTGCCATCAGTGATGGGGTTCAGCCCCAGCATTTT

v_gene: TRBV5-8
j_gene: TRBJ2-5
abundance: NA
d_gene: TRBD2
CDR3aa: CASSPGIAGREETQYF
CDR3nt: TGTGCCAGCAGCCCTGGTATAGCGGGTCGAGAAGAGACCCAGTACTTC

v_gene: TRBV15
j_gene: TRBJ2-7
abundance: few
d_gene: NA
CDR3aa: CATSREGNYEQYF
CDR3nt: TGTGCCACCAGCAGAGAGGGGAACTACGAGCAGTACTTC

v_gene: TRBV4-3
j_gene: TRBJ1-6
abundance: NA
d_gene: NA
CDR3aa: CASSQDPGRRSPLHF
CDR3nt: TGCGCCAGCAGCCAAGATCCGGGTAGAAGGTCACCCCTCCACTTT

v_gene: TRBV27
j_gene: TRBJ2-1
abundance: NA
d_gene: NA
CDR3aa: CASSIGNEQFF
CDR3nt: TGTGCCAGCAGTATTGGCAATGAGCAGTTCTTC

v_gene: TRBV2
j_gene: TRBJ2-7
abundance: NA
d_gene: NA
CDR3aa: CASSEMVAYSREQYF
CDR3nt: TGTGCCAGCAGTGAAATGGTCGCTTACTCCCGCGAGCAGTACTTC

v_gene: TRBV27
j_gene: TRBJ1-1
abundance: once
d_gene: TRBD1
CDR3aa: CASTPTGGGTEAFF
CDR3nt: TGTGCCAGCACTCCAACAGGGGGGGGCACTGAAGCTTTCTTT

v_gene: TRBV7-9
j_gene: TRBJ1-3
abundance: NA
d_gene: NA
CDR3aa: CASNTPERSGNTIYF
CDR3nt: TGTGCCAGCAACACCCCGGAAAGGTCTGGAAACACCATATATTTT

v_gene: TRBV11-2
j_gene: TRBJ2-3
abundance: NA
d_gene: NA
CDR3aa: CASSLRRPHSTDTQYF
CDR3nt: TGTGCCAGCAGCTTAAGGCGGCCCCATAGCACAGATACGCAGTATTTT

v_gene: TRBV28
j_gene: TRBJ2-5
abundance: NA
d_gene: NA
CDR3aa: CASSFPEETQYF
CDR3nt: TGTGCCAGCAGTTTTCCTGAGGAGACCCAGTACTTC

v_gene: TRBV27
j_gene: TRBJ1-1
abundance: NA
d_gene: NA
CDR3aa: CASTKLAGGGKNTEAFF
CDR3nt: TGTGCCAGCACCAAACTCGCGGGGGGCGGGAAAAACACTGAAGCTTTCTTT

v_gene: TRBV6-1
j_gene: TRBJ2-3
abundance: NA
d_gene: NA
CDR3aa: CASSERNTDTQYF
CDR3nt: TGTGCCAGCAGTGAAAGGAACACAGATACGCAGTATTTT

v_gene: TRBV7-2
j_gene: TRBJ2-3
abundance: NA
d_gene: TRBD2
CDR3aa: CASSFSGRGTDTQYF
CDR3nt: TGTGCCAGCAGCTTTAGCGGGAGAGGGACAGATACGCAGTATTTT